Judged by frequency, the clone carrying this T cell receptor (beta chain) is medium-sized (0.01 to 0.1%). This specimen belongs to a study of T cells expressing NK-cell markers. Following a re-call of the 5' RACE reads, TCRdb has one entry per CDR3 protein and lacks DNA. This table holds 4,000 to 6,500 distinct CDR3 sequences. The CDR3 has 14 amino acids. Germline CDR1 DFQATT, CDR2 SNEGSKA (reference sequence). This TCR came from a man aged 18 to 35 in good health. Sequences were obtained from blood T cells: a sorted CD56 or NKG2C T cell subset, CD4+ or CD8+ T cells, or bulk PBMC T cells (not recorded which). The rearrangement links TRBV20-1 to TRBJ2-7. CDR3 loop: CSAQSGSYGYEQYF.